One and the same sample provided the 25 T cell receptor beta chains below, sequenced in a study of T cells in Graves' hyperthyroidism and ophthalmopathy. TCR beta CDR3 regions were amplified from RNA. In the first-round RT-PCR of the TCR CDR3, the HTBI primer set was used. TCRdb independently ran MiXCR on the multiplex PCR reads; one entry per CDR3 protein. The sample has 530,000 or so distinct CDR3 sequences, over 15% seen once. Input material: blood. These TCRs come from a woman aged 18-29 years with Graves' ophthalmopathy.

The sample holds many counts of this clonotype. The V call is TRBV7-2, the J call TRBJ2-2, with D tentatively TRBD1 or TRBD2 (6 bases each). Germline CDR1 reads SGHTA; CDR2 reads FQGNSA. The V and J ends lost 5 bases and 6 bases respectively, with 16 bases between them. This CDR3 region has 15 residues. CDR3 residues: CASSPRGARAGELFF. The CDR3 DNA reads TGTGCCAGCAGCCCTAGGGGGGCGCGAGCCGGGGAGCTGTTTTTT.

This clonotype was seen repeatedly, ten times or more. This chain links TRBV2 with TRBJ1-2, with 11 bases identical to TRBD1. CDR1 and CDR2 from the germline V gene are SNHLY and FYNNEI. The CDR3 consists of 15 residues. The J segment lost 6 bases and the V segment lost 5 bases, leaving 8 bases of the junction unmatched. CDR3 nucleotide sequence: TGTGCCAGCAGTAATGGACAGGGGGCGCGTAATGGCTACACCTTC. Its translation: CASSNGQGARNGYTF.

Ten or more counts support this clonotype. The J gene is TRBJ1-6, the V gene TRBV28; D may be TRBD1 (6 bases). Trimming left V 1 base short and J 9 bases short, with 13 bases between. This CDR3 region has 15 residues. Germline V lookup: CDR1 MDHEN, CDR2 SYDVKM. CDR3 loop: CASSLSQGGGSPLHF. CDR3 DNA: TGTGCCAGCAGTTTATCGCAGGGAGGGGGTTCACCCCTCCACTTT.

This clonotype showed up many times. The rearrangement joins TRBV3-2 to TRBJ2-3. TRBV3-2 is marked as a pseudogene. CDR3 length: 15 residues. Here the CDR3 DNA reads TGTGCCAGCAGCCAAGATCTAACGGACACAGATACGCAGTATTTT. As protein: CASSQDLTDTDTQYF.

J is TRBJ1-6 and V is TRBV20-1; 8 nucleotides match TRBD1. There are 15 residues in the CDR3. The trim removed 6 bases at V and 5 bases at J, leaving 9 bases unmatched. Germline CDR1 reads DFQATT; CDR2 reads SNEGSKA (reference sequence). The CDR3 sequence: CSAMTGVINNSPLHF. The CDR3 bases are TGCAGTGCCATGACAGGGGTCATCAATAATTCACCCCTCCACTTT.

This clonotype was found a few times. The chain is built from TRBV7-9 and TRBJ2-1; 10 bases are shared with TRBD1. This CDR3 region has 14 residues. V lost 7 bases, J lost 8 bases, and 8 bases stayed unmatched. Germline V gives CDR1 SEHNR, CDR2 FQNEAQ (reference sequence). CDR3 bases: TGTGCCAGCAAAATGACAGGGGGCGCGGATGAGCAGTTCTTC. As protein: CASKMTGGADEQFF. The whole variable domain, remainder taken from reference TRBV7-9 and TRBJ2-1, is DTGVSQNPRHKITKRGQNVTFRCDPISEHNRLYWYRQTLGQGPEFLTYFQNEAQLEKSRLLSDRFSAERPKGSFSTLEIQRTEQGDSAMYLCASKMTGGADEQFFGPGTRLTVL.

This clonotype was found many times. The chain carries TRBV28 and TRBJ1-2, with D perhaps matching TRBD1 (5 bases). V was shortened by 5 bases and J by 4 bases, with 14 bases between the two germline ends. The CDR3 is made up of 14 amino acids. Germline V gene sequence: CDR1 MDHEN, CDR2 SYDVKM. CDR3 in amino acids: CASSRAGQSYGYTF. The CDR3 bases are TGTGCCAGCAGTCGGGCGGGGCAGAGCTATGGCTACACCTTC.

In this sample, this clonotype turned up a few times. The chain uses TRBV6-2 or TRBV6-3 and TRBJ2-4, with 8 bases that match TRBD1. Germline V gives CDR1 MNHEY, CDR2 SVGEGT. J gave up 12 bases and V 5 bases, and 9 bases lay outside the gene matches. The CDR3 contains 13 residues. The chain's CDR3 is CASSNDRGLGQYF. The CDR3, as DNA: TGTGCCAGCAGTAATGACAGGGGATTGGGTCAGTACTTC.

In this sample, this clonotype turned up a few times. CDR3 DNA sequence: TGTGCCAGCAGTGCGGCTTCCAGGGAAACCTACGAGCAGTACTTC. Its protein product is CASSAASRETYEQYF. The chain combines TRBV6-1 with TRBJ2-7; D possibly corresponds to TRBD1 (5 bases). V was cut by 4 bases and J by 2 bases, with 15 bases left in between. This CDR3 is built from 15 residues. CDR1 is MNHNS and CDR2 is SASEGT in the germline V gene.

At least ten counts were recorded for this clonotype. Here the CDR3 DNA reads TGTGCCAGCAACAGGGCGAATCAGCCCCAGCATTTT. It codes for CASNRANQPQHF. V and J are TRBV6-1 and TRBJ1-5, with a weak D call TRBD1 (6 bases). The CDR3 is 12 amino acids. Trimming removed 7 bases from V and 4 bases from J, with 8 bases in between. Germline loops: CDR1 MNHNS, CDR2 SASEGT.

This clonotype was counted between two and nine times. A much larger clone is a single base away; this may be a read error. This chain's CDR3 is CASSDPVEGNTEAFF. CDR3 in DNA: TGTGCCAGCAGTGACCCGGTGGAAGGGAACACTGAAGCTTTCTTT. The rearrangement links TRBV2 to TRBJ1-1; the D is unclear. There are 15 residues in the CDR3. Germline-derived CDR1 and CDR2 are SNHLY and FYNNEI. V gave up 3 bases and J gave up 1 base, with 12 bases separating them.

This clonotype was seen ten or more times. The chain links TRBV20-1 to TRBJ1-5; 8 bases align to TRBD1. This CDR3 region has 14 residues. Trimming removed 5 bases from V and 1 base from J; junction bases left unmatched: 4. In germline, CDR1 is DFQATT, CDR2 SNEGSKA (reference sequence). This chain's CDR3 is CSAGQGASNQPQHF. CDR3 coding DNA: TGCAGTGCTGGACAGGGAGCGAGCAATCAGCCCCAGCATTTT.

This clonotype has just a few counts. The chain uses TRBV28 and TRBJ1-2; 8 bases align to TRBD1. Germline V gene sequence: CDR1 MDHEN, CDR2 SYDVKM. Trimming removed 4 bases from V and 5 bases from J; junction bases left unmatched: 9. The CDR3 extends over 15 amino acids. CDR3 loop: CASSSWDRPSYGYTF. CDR3 DNA sequence: TGTGCCAGCAGTTCCTGGGACAGGCCGTCTTATGGCTACACCTTC.

This clonotype has a count of ten or more. The chain joins TRBV24-1 to TRBJ1-5; 8 bases match TRBD1. From germline, CDR1 is KGHDR and CDR2 SFDVKD. The CDR3 has 14 amino acids. The V segment lost 5 bases and the J segment 9 bases; nucleotides outside the gene matches: 8. CDR3 amino acids: CATSAGTGGLPQHF. The CDR3 coding sequence is TGTGCCACCAGTGCCGGGACAGGTGGCCTGCCCCAGCATTTT.

For the CDR3, the DNA is TGCGCCAGCAGCCAAGAAGGGTCGGGTAATTCACCCCTCCACTTT. Amino acids: CASSQEGSGNSPLHF. This chain joins TRBV4-1 and TRBJ1-6, with no clear D. The germline V and J ends were trimmed by 0 bases and 6 bases, with 9 bases remaining between them. The germline V gene encodes CDR1 MGHRA and CDR2 YSYEKL. This CDR3 has 15 residues.

This clonotype was picked up a small number of times. The chain uses TRBV4-2 and TRBJ2-7, with D possibly being TRBD2 (6 bases). V gave up 7 bases and J gave up 0 bases, with 19 bases separating them. Per germline, CDR1 LGHNA and CDR2 YNFKEQ. This CDR3 has 16 amino acids. CDR3 residues: CASTPRIAENSYEQYF. For the CDR3, the DNA is TGTGCCAGCACCCCCAGGATAGCGGAAAACTCCTACGAGCAGTACTTC.

This clonotype was detected a few times. The rearrangement links TRBV10-3 to TRBJ2-7, with D perhaps TRBD2 (5 bases). V shed 8 bases and J shed 7 bases, with 12 bases lying between them. The germline gives CDR1 ENHRY, CDR2 SYGVKD. The CDR3 is 11 residues long. In DNA, the CDR3 is TGTGCCATCGGGGAGTTTTCGGAGCAGTACTTC. It encodes CAIGEFSEQYF.

This clonotype has only a few counts. V usage is TRBV24-1 and J usage is TRBJ2-7, with D unclear. This CDR3 comprises 11 residues. Trimming pared 4 bases from V and 4 bases from J, leaving 4 bases between. CDR1 and CDR2 (germline): KGHDR, SFDVKD. The CDR3 sequence is CATSEGYEQYF. The CDR3 DNA follows: TGTGCCACCAGTGAGGGGTACGAGCAGTACTTC.

This clonotype was found many times. The genes are TRBV12-3 or TRBV12-4 and TRBJ1-6; D remains ambiguous. The CDR3 contains 13 residues. V lost 1 base to trimming and J lost 9 bases, with 7 bases between them. The CDR3 spells CASSLGFGSPLHF. The CDR3 DNA sequence: TGTGCCAGCAGTTTAGGGTTTGGTTCACCCCTCCACTTT.

This clonotype has ten or more counts. The chain employs TRBV2 and TRBJ1-6; the D is unclear. V was clipped by 7 bases and J by 6 bases, with 13 bases between them. Germline assignment: CDR1 SNHLY and CDR2 FYNNEI. This CDR3 is built from 14 residues. CDR3 nucleotide sequence: TGTGCCAGCACCGCCGCACAGATTAATTCACCCCTCCACTTT. This translates into CASTAAQINSPLHF.

This chain connects TRBV6-5 to TRBJ2-5; 11 positions match TRBD2. With V trimmed by 0 bases and J by 5 bases, 8 bases remained unmatched. This CDR3 comprises 17 residues. Germline CDR1 and CDR2: MNHEY and SVGAGI. As DNA, the CDR3 is TGTGCCAGCAGTTACTCGATTAGCGGGGGGGCAGGGGAGACCCAGTACTTC. Protein sequence: CASSYSISGGAGETQYF.

This clonotype has only a few counts. The V and J genes are TRBV20-1 and TRBJ1-2; D remains ambiguous. From germline, CDR1 is DFQATT and CDR2 SNEGSKA (reference sequence). This CDR3 comprises 14 residues. Trimming cost V 6 bases and J 3 bases, with 17 bases left between them. As DNA, the CDR3 is TGCAGTGCCCCTGGGCTCCGGGCCGACTATGGCTACACCTTC. It yields the protein CSAPGLRADYGYTF.

This clonotype was observed many times. The chain combines TRBV20-1 with TRBJ1-1; D is uncertain. This CDR3 is 13 amino acids long. The V and J ends lost 0 bases and 3 bases respectively, with 8 bases between them. Germline V gene sequence: CDR1 DFQATT, CDR2 SNEGSKA (reference sequence). The CDR3 protein is CSARDPKDTEAFF. DNA of the CDR3: TGCAGTGCTAGAGATCCCAAGGACACTGAAGCTTTCTTT.

This clonotype was recorded at least ten times. The chain joins TRBV27 to TRBJ2-7; D may match TRBD1 or TRBD2 (5 bases each). V was clipped by 1 base and J by 6 bases, with 10 bases between them. Germline V gene data show CDR1 as MNHEY and CDR2 as SMNVEV (reference sequence). The CDR3 consists of 13 residues. CDR3 loop: CASSLLGVGEQYF. CDR3 sequence (DNA): TGTGCCAGCAGTTTATTGGGGGTCGGCGAGCAGTACTTC.

This clonotype appeared a few times. This chain joins TRBV5-1 and TRBJ1-2; the D gene is possibly TRBD1 (5 bases). The CDR3 covers 14 residues. The germline gives CDR1 SGHRS, CDR2 YFSETQ. The germline V and J ends were trimmed by 3 bases and 4 bases, with 13 bases remaining between them. This chain's CDR3 is CASSSPPGSYGYTF. The CDR3 coding sequence is TGCGCCAGCAGCTCCCCACCAGGGAGCTATGGCTACACCTTC.